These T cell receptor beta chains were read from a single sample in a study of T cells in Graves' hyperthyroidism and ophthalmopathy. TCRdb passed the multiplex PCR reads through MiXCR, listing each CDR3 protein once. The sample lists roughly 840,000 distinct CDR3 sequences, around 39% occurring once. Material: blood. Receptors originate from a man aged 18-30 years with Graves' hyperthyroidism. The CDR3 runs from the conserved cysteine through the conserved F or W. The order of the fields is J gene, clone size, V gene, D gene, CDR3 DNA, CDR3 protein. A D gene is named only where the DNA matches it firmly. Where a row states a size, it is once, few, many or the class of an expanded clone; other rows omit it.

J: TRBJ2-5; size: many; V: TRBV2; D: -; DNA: TGTGCCAGCAGTGAAACGGCGGGAGAGACCCAGTACTTC; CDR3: CASSETAGETQYF
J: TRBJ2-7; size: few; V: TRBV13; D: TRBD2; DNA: TGTGCCAGCAGCCCTGGACTAGCGGGCCACGAGCAGTACTTC; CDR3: CASSPGLAGHEQYF
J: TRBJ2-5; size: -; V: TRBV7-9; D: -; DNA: TGCGCCAGCAGCCAAGATCTTCGCTATGAGACCCAGTACTTC; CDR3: CASSQDLRYETQYF
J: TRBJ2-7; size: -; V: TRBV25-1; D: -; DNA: TGTGCCAGCAGTGAAGGGGCGGGAAGGATCCACGAGCAGTACTTC; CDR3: CASSEGAGRIHEQYF
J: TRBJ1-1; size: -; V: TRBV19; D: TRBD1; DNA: TGTGCCAGTAGTATAGATTTAGGGGACAGGGGGAAGAGGGGCACTACTGAAGCTTTCTTT; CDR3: CASSIDLGDRGKRGTTEAFF
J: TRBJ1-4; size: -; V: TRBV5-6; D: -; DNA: TGTGCCAGCAGCTTGTTCACCGCAACTAATGAAAAACTGTTTTTT; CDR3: CASSLFTATNEKLFF
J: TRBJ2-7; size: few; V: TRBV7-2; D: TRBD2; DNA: TGTGCCAGCAGCCCCACGACTAGCAACGAGCAGTACTTC; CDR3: CASSPTTSNEQYF
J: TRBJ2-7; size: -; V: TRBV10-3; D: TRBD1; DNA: TGTGCCATCAGTGGGGACAGGGCAGGATACGAGCAGTACTTC; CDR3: CAISGDRAGYEQYF
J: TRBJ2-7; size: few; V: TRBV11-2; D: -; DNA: TGTGCCAGCAGCCCCCGGGGTTCGAACGAGCAGTACTTC; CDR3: CASSPRGSNEQYF
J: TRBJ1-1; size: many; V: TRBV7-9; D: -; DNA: TGTGCCAGCAGCCCTCCGGGACCCGTCTACGCTTTCTTT; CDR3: CASSPPGPVYAFF
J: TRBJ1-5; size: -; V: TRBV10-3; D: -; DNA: TGTGCCATCAGCGACATGGGTAGCGGCTACGAGCATTTT; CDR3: CAISDMGSGYEHF
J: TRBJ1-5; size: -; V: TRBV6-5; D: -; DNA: TGTGCCAGCAGTCAGGGGCACCCTCAGCCCCAGCATTTT; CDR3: CASSQGHPQPQHF
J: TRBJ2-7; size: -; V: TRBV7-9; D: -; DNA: TGTGCCACCGCCGGGAGCCCTAACGAGCAGTACTTC; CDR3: CATAGSPNEQYF
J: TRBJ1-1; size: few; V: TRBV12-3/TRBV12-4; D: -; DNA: TGTGCCAGCAGTTCCCAGACTCGTGGCACTGAAGCTTTCTTT; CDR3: CASSSQTRGTEAFF
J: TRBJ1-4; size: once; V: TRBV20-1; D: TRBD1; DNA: TGCAGTGCTAGAGATCCCAGGGGGGAAGTTGGCTCACTGTTTTTT; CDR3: CSARDPRGEVGSLFF
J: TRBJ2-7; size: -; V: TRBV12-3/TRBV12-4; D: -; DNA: TGTGCCAGCAGTTTTGTGTTTGAGGTTATTTCCTACGAGCAGTACTTC; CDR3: CASSFVFEVISYEQYF
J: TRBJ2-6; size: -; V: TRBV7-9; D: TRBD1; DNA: TGTGCCAGCAGCTTAGTGAGGACAGGGGGGAACGTCCTGACTTTC; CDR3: CASSLVRTGGNVLTF
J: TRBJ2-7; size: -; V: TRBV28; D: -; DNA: TGTGCCAGCAGGGAATTTGGGGAGCAGTACTTC; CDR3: CASREFGEQYF
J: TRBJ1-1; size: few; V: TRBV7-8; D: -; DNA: TGTGCCAGCAGCTATCAGGGATTCACTGAAGCTTTCTTT; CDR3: CASSYQGFTEAFF
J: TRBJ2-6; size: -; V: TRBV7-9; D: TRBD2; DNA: TGTGCCAGCAGCTTACTCCGGGGGGGACCTGGGGCCAACGTCCTGACTTTC; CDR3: CASSLLRGGPGANVLTF
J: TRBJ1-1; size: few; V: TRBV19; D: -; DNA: TGTGCCAGTAAGTTAGGGATGAACACTGAAGCTTTCTTT; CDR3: CASKLGMNTEAFF
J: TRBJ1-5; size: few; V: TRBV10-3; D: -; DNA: TGTGCCAGCAGTCCCCGGCCCACCTGGGACCCTAGCAATCAGCCCCAGCATTTT; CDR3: CASSPRPTWDPSNQPQHF
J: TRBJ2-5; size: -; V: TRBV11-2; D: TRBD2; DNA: TGTGCCAGCAGCCAATACGGGACTAGCGAAGAGACCCAGTACTTC; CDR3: CASSQYGTSEETQYF
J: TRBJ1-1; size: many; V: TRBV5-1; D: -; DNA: TGCGCCAGCAGCTTGGATACGGGGATGAACACTGAAGCTTTCTTT; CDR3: CASSLDTGMNTEAFF
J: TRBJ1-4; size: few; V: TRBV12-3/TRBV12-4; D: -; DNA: TGTGCCAGCAGTTCCGAAGGGACTAATGAAAAACTGTTTTTT; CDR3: CASSSEGTNEKLFF
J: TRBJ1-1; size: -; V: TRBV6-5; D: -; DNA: TGTGCCAGCAGTTACGCCAGGCGGCGGACTGAAGCTTTCTTT; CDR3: CASSYARRRTEAFF
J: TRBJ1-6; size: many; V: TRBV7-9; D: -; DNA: TGTGCCAGCAGCTTAGGGGCAGAATCACCCCTCCACTTT; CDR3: CASSLGAESPLHF
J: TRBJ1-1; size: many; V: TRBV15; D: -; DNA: TGTGCCACCAGGGGAACCACTGAAGCTTTCTTT; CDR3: CATRGTTEAFF
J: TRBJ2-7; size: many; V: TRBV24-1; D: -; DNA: TGTGCCACCAGTGATTCGGAAACCTACGAGCAGTACTTC; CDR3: CATSDSETYEQYF
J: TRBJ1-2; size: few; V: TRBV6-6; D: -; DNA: TGTGCCAGCAGCCGAGAGGATGGCTACACCTTC; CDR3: CASSREDGYTF
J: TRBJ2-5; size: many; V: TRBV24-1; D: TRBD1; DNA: TGTGCCACCAGTGACTCCCGGACAGGGATGCGGGAGACCCAGTACTTC; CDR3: CATSDSRTGMRETQYF
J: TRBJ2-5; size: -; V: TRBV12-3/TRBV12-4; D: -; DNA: TGTGCCAGCAGTTTGGGGAGCCTCCGGGAGACCCAGTACTTC; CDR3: CASSLGSLRETQYF
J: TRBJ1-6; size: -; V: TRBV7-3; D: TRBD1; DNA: TGTGCCAGCAGCGATTACAGGGGGCATAATTCACCCCTCCACTTT; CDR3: CASSDYRGHNSPLHF
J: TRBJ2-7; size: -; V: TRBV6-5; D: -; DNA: TGTGCCAGCAGTTACACTCGGGGCTCCGAGCAGTACTTC; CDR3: CASSYTRGSEQYF
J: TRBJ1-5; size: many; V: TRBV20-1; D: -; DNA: TGCAGTGCTAGACCCGAGGGGAATCAGCCCCAGCATTTT; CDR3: CSARPEGNQPQHF
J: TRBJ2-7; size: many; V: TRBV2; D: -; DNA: TGTGCCAGCAACAGGGCCTACGAGCAGTACTTC; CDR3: CASNRAYEQYF
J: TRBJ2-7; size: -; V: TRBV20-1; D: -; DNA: TGCAGTGCCGATGGCGAAAGGGCCAACGAGCAGTACTTC; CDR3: CSADGERANEQYF
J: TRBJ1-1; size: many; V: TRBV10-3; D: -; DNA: TGTGCCATCAGACCCGGGGGGGTGAACACTGAAGCTTTCTTT; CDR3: CAIRPGGVNTEAFF
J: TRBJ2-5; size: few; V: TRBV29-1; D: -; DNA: TGCAGCGTTGATTGGTCCGGGGAGACCCAGTACTTC; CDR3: CSVDWSGETQYF
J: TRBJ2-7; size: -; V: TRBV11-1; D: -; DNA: TGTGCCAGCAGCCCATCGGACAAGACCTACGAGCAGTACTTC; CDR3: CASSPSDKTYEQYF
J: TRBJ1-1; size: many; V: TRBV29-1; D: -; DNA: TGCAGCGTAGTTCCGACAGCGATAGAAACTGAAGCTTTCTTT; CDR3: CSVVPTAIETEAFF
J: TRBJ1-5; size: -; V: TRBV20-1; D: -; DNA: TGCAGTGCTCCAGGGGAGTACAGCAATCAGCCCCAGCATTTT; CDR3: CSAPGEYSNQPQHF